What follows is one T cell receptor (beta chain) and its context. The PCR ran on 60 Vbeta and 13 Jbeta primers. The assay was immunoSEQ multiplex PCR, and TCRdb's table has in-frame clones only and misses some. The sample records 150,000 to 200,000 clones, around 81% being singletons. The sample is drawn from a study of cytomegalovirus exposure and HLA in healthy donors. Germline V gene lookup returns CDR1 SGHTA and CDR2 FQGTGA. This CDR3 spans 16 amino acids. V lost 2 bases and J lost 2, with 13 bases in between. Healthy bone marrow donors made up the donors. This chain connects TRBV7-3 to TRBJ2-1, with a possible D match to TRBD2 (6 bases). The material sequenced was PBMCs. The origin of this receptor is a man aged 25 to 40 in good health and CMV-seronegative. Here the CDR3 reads CASSLGGSGTYNEQFF. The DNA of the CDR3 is TGTGCCAGCAGCTTAGGTGGTAGCGGCACCTACAATGAGCAGTTCTTC.